This T cell receptor beta chain appears in the sequencing data of a study of CD8 T cells in ankylosing spondylitis. This clonotype has only a few counts. Its antigen remains unknown. The authors made TCR beta libraries by quantitative 5'-RACE with molecular barcodes. A single record per CDR3 protein comes from TCRdb applying MiXCR to the 5' RACE reads. Among around 300,000 distinct CDR3 sequences listed, approximately 10% were seen once. Study conclusions and caveats: The study identified a TCR beta motif of under ten highly homologous variants that appeared characteristic of ankylosing spondylitis blood.

The germline gives CDR1 LNHNV, CDR2 YYDKDF (reference sequence). This CDR3 region has 14 residues. Trimming stripped 1 base from V and 9 bases from J, with 12 bases between. This receptor was taken from a female donor with ankylosing spondylitis or in good health (not recorded which). The chain recombines TRBV15 with TRBJ2-2, with unresolved D. The sequencing sample was made of blood, either unsorted or a sorted T cell fraction (not recorded which). The CDR3 bases are TGTGCCACCAGCAGAGGAGGAGCTGACCGGGAGCTGTTTTTT. It codes for CATSRGGADRELFF.